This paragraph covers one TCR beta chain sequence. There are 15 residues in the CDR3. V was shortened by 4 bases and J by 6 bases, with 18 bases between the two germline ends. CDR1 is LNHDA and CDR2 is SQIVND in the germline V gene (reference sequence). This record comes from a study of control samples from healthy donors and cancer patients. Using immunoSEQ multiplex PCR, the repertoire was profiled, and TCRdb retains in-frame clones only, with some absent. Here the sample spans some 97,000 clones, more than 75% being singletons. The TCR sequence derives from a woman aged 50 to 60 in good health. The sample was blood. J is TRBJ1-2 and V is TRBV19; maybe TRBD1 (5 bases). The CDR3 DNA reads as TGTGCCAGTAGTACTACGGTTCAGGGTATTGATGGCTACACCTTC. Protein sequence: CASSTTVQGIDGYTF.